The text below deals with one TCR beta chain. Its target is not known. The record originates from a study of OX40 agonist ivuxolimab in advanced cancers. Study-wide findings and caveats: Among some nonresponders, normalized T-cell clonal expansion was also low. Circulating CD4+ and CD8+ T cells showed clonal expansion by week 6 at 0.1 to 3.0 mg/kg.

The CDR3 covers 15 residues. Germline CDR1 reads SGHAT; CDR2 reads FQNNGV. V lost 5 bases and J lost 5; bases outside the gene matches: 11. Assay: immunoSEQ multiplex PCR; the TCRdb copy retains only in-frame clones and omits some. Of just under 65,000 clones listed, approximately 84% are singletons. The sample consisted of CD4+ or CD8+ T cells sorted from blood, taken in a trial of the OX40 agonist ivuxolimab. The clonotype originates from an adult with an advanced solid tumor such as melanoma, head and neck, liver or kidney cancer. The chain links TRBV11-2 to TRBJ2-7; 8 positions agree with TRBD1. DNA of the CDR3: TGTGCCAGCAGCATCGTGAAGACAGGGGTCCACGAGCAGTACTTC. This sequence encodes CASSIVKTGVHEQYF.